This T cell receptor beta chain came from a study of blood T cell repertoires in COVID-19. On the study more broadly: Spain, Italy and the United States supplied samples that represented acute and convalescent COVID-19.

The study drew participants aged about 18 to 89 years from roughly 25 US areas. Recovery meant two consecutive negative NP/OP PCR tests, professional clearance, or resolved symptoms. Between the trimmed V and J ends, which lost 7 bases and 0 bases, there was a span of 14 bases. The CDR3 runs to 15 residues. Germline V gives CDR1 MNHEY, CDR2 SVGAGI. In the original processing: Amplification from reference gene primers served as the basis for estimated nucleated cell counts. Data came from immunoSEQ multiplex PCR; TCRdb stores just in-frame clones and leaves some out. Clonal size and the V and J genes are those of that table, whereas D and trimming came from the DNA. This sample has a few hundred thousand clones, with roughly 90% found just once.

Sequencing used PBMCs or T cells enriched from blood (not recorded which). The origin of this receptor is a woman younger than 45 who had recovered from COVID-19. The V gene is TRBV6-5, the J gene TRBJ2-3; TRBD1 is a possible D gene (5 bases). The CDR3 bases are TGTGCCAGCACTCCCTACCAGGGTAGCACAGATACGCAGTATTTT. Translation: CASTPYQGSTDTQYF.